The present entry profiles one TCR beta chain with its context. This clone's antigen is unknown. The record has no base qualities; no much larger clone is one base away. The library relied on 5' RACE. The reads were generated on a NextSeq 500. To correct for sequencing error and PCR bias, the TCR library protocol tagged individual cDNA molecules with unique molecular identifiers. Both TCR alpha and beta chains were sequenced, and tight co-correlation was observed between alpha and beta sequence abundances in each sample. The original methods were these. Decombinator V4 was used to perform V gene, J gene and CDR3 annotation of TCR sequences. Expanded TCRs were defined as changing significantly between any two time points under a Poisson model with p below 0.0001. TCR abundances were normalised to the total number of TCRs sequenced per sample and expressed as counts per million. TRAV1-2 paired with TRAJ12, TRAJ20 or TRAJ33 defined MAIT TCRs, while TRAV10 paired with TRAJ18 defined iNKT TCRs. VDJdb, accessed 1 November 2021, was searched for CMV, EBV and SARS-CoV-2 annotated TCRs, excluding TCRs annotated for multiple antigens. The public reads were reprocessed in TCRdb via fastp at Q25 and MiXCR, keeping in-frame beta chains. Each entry is one CDR3 protein sequence, shown with its most common DNA and genes. Clone size and V and J calls follow TCRdb, not the original study. Within this sample are about 56,000 distinct CDR3 sequences, with around 15% of them counted one time only. The ten most abundant clones make up roughly 4% of the sample.

This was a case-control study nested in a cohort of healthcare workers in London, UK, who had nasopharyngeal swab PCR tests and blood samples taken every week. Healthcare workers were recruited between 23 and 31 March 2020, during the week of the UK lockdown, and were followed weekly for up to roughly 15 weeks. These data belong to a study of early T cells in non-severe SARS-CoV-2 infection (dated by TCRdb to the early 2020s). General notes on the study: Because TCR sequencing was done on bulk RNA from unsorted whole blood, the alpha and beta chains could not be paired.

The study at large found these results: VDJdb matching was skewed toward anti-spike CD8 responses, so virus-specific expansions were likely underestimated and private and CD4 specificities were missed.

Inclusive of the bounding cysteine and phenylalanine, the CDR3 is 13 residues long. CDR3 DNA only is kept here, 39 bases in frame from base 1. The V and J ends are trimmed by 5 bases and 1 base, leaving 8 bases between them. According to the germline V gene, CDR1 reads MNHEY and CDR2 reads SVGAGI. Recombination linked TRBV6-5 to TRBJ1-1; the D gene is perhaps TRBD1, on 5 matching bases. Sequenced here: whole blood, sampled at baseline. The TCR originated in an adult who was a healthcare worker with PCR-confirmed SARS-CoV-2 infection or an uninfected control (not recorded which). This receptor has the CDR3 CASSGTENTEAFF. The nucleotides are TGTGCCAGCAGTGGGACGGAGAACACTGAAGCTTTCTTT.